This TCR beta chain came from a study of shared clonotypes between healthy human individuals. Clones were sequenced by immunoSEQ multiplex PCR, and TCRdb holds only the in-frame ones, with some missing. The table includes around 1.9 million clones, under 95% detected once. The germline V gene encodes CDR1 MNHEY and CDR2 SVGAGI. V was shortened by 5 bases and J by 8 bases, with 16 bases between the two germline ends. The CDR3 is 14 amino acids. CD45RO negativity and positive selection for CCR7 defined naive CD8 cells, a population that excluded terminally differentiated effector memory CD45RA+ cells. The V gene is TRBV6-5, the J gene TRBJ2-1, with D maybe TRBD2 (6 bases). The receptor comes from a man aged 18 to 29 in good health. Some clones in this sample may be carry-over from other donors' samples. The sequencing input was naive CD8+ T cells from PBMCs. CDR3 DNA: TGTGCCAGCAGTATAGTGGAGGAGGGCTATGAGCAGTTCTTC. Protein sequence: CASSIVEEGYEQFF.